These 3 T cell receptor beta chains came from one sample sequenced in a study of type 1 regulatory T cells. Their cognate antigens are unknown. TCRdb redid the calling of the reads with MiXCR, one entry per CDR3 protein. The repertoire includes about 39,000 distinct CDR3 sequences, 10% to 15% of them detected once, and about 8.2% sits in the top ten. Sequenced material: cultured non-Tr1 T cells, either the whole culture or a sorted T cell fraction (not recorded which). The receptor source for this set is a human donor in good health.

This clonotype has ten or more counts. The genes are TRBV29-1 and TRBJ2-1; D is ambiguous. The CDR3 loop spans 14 amino acids. Deletions cut 1 base from V and 4 bases from J, with 11 bases between. Looked up from germline, CDR1 is SQVTM and CDR2 is ANQGSEA. CDR3 DNA sequence: TGCAGCGTTGAAGTTAACCTTAAATACAATGAGCAGTTCTTC. Its translation: CSVEVNLKYNEQFF.

The chain recombines TRBV13 with TRBJ2-1, with TRBD1 matching 9 bases. With V trimmed by 3 bases and J by 12 bases, 9 bases remained unmatched. The germline V gene has CDR1 PRHDT and CDR2 FYEKMQ (reference sequence). The CDR3 is 14 amino acids. CDR3 in amino acids: CASSFGQGSDTQFF. CDR3 bases: TGTGCCAGCAGCTTCGGACAGGGGTCAGATACGCAGTTCTTC.

V is TRBV5-1 and J is TRBJ2-3, with a possible D match to TRBD1 (7 bases). This CDR3 comprises 15 residues. Trimming shortened V by 2 bases and J by 2 bases, and 12 bases separated the two germline ends. CDR1 SGHRS and CDR2 YFSETQ come from the germline V gene. CDR3 nucleotides: TGCGCCAGCAGCTTCAGGGGGGTATACACAGATACGCAGTATTTT. Its protein product is CASSFRGVYTDTQYF. Filled out from reference TRBV5-1 and TRBJ2-3, the complete variable domain reads KAGVTQTPRYLIKTRGQQVTLSCSPISGHRSVSWYQQTPGQGLQFLFEYFSETQRNKGNFPGRFSGRQFSNSRSEMNVSTLELGDSALYLCASSFRGVYTDTQYFGPGTRLTVL.